This TCR beta chain was sequenced in a study of human T cells and chemical hapten exposure (dated by TCRdb to the early 2020s). About the investigation overall: For sensitization, 2% DPC in acetone was applied to a roughly 2 cm by roughly 2 cm area of upper inner arm skin. Blood for TCR sequencing was provided by twenty-nine alopecia patients at one to four time points (pre-sensitization, 2, 6 and 24 weeks). The libraries were sequenced as a pool, and the TCR yield per sample differed mostly because of small variations in library volumes within the pool. Alopecia areata with under or over 50% scalp involvement, alopecia totalis and alopecia universalis were represented in the patient cohort, which was mostly female. Patient blood was sampled pre-sensitization (week 0) and at 2, 6 and about 24 weeks after DPC sensitization. Patch testing was performed on the upper back with Finn chambers containing 0.01% DPC, and the patch tests were scored after 6 days according to International Contact Dermatitis Research Group standards. Peripheral blood TCR repertoire changes were tracked in vivo in alopecia patients during primary and secondary sensitization to the hapten diphenylcyclopropenone (DPC). Weekly therapeutic DPC doses were additionally applied to the scalp of patients throughout the approximately 25-week study period.

Overall study outcomes, separate from this receptor: DPC sensitization did not change how many TCRs were above 1 in 1000 frequency, and no evidence was found of alterations in global repertoire structure. Repeated subsampling changed both the strength of the expansion versus patch-test correlation and the threshold at which that correlation became significant. The number of PT1 expanded TCRs positively correlated with patch test score, significant at thresholds 8, 16 and 32 but not 4. Expanded TCRs formed significantly more large CDR3 similarity clusters than pre-sensitization or healthy control sets, consistent with antigen-driven responses. Because all patients had alopecia, a presumed autoimmune disease, the immune response of the patients might differ from that of healthy individuals.

The sample's time point label is to be understood as: pre-sensitization, week 0. Taken with the paper, the label for treatment or condition translates to: therapeutic diphenylcyclopropenone sensitization with weekly scalp DPC. Blood at each patch-test visit was drawn before the patch test was applied. Patients were eligible if aged 18 to 70, diagnosed with alopecia and judged suitable for DPC therapy, and pregnant patients were excluded. Total RNA was extracted from unfractionated whole blood that had been collected in Tempus Blood RNA tubes. The library was prepared using RACE. The sequencing machine was a NextSeq 500. During library preparation, unique molecular identifiers were attached to individual cDNA molecules so that TCRs could be counted quantitatively and reproducibly. Each blood RNA sample was used to sequence both TCR alpha and TCR beta chains. The study's processing was this. The median number of TCRs per sample was approximately 93,000, ranging from about 20,000 to 700,000. V, J and CDR3 annotation of the TCR reads was carried out using the Decombinator software suite. For the PS versus PT1 abundance plots, all samples were subsampled to the same number of TCRs (28,000). Expanded TCRs were defined as absent before sensitization and observed at least eight times at the 2-week time point. Using fastp at Q25 and MiXCR, TCRdb reprocessed the public reads and kept productive beta chains. Identical CDR3 proteins give one entry, which carries the most common genes and DNA. TCRdb, not the original authors, processed these V and J calls. Counted in this sample were 200,000 to 300,000 distinct CDR3 sequences; about 9.4% of them appeared once. The ten largest clones capture less than 3% of the sample.

Only a few counts were recorded for this clonotype. Its antigen remains unidentified. No base quality information exists; no much larger clone differs at one position. This receptor was identified in a woman aged 35 to 49 with alopecia areata. Some clones in this sample may be carry-over from other donors' samples. The input for sequencing was whole blood, taken in connection with sensitization to the hapten diphenylcyclopropenone (DPC).

The CDR3 corresponds to CASSFRGKGVGYTF. The sequenced DNA is TGTGCCAGCAGTTTTAGGGGAAAAGGGGTTGGCTACACCTTC. The rearrangement combines TRBV28 with TRBJ1-2; perhaps TRBD1 is the D gene, with 5 bases matching. Trimming costs V 3 bases and J 7 bases, and their ends lie 15 bases apart. As encoded in the germline V gene, CDR1 is MDHEN while CDR2 is SYDVKM. CDR3 length: 14 amino acids, cysteine to phenylalanine. The CDR3 DNA has 42 bases and is translated from base 1.